What follows are 10 T cell receptor beta chains derived from one specimen sequenced in a study of glioma-infiltrating T cells after dendritic cell vaccination. TCRdb's copy holds only in-frame clones and misses some; the assay was immunoSEQ multiplex PCR. The table includes roughly 96,000 clones, 79% detected once. Sequencing was performed on blood, taken before dendritic cell vaccination. These receptors all come from a human donor with glioblastoma.

The V gene is TRBV6-5, the J gene TRBJ2-1, with a possible D match to TRBD1 (5 bases). V was trimmed by 5 bases and J by 6 bases, leaving 17 bases between them. Looked up from germline, CDR1 is MNHEY and CDR2 is SVGAGI. The CDR3 has 15 residues. The CDR3 nucleotides are TGTGCCAGCAGTCGTAACTCCGTCAGGGTCAATGAGCAGTTCTTC. Protein sequence: CASSRNSVRVNEQFF.

The V gene is TRBV5-1, the J gene TRBJ2-3; 8 bases agree with TRBD1. The CDR3 is made up of 16 amino acids. V dropped 4 bases and J dropped 3; count of bases not matched to a gene: 10. Germline V gene sequence: CDR1 SGHRS, CDR2 YFSETQ. CDR3 in amino acids: CASSRDWTGLTDTQYF. The DNA of the CDR3 is TGCGCCAGCAGCCGGGATTGGACAGGGCTGACAGATACGCAGTATTTT. The entire variable domain, with the rest obtained from reference TRBV5-1 and TRBJ2-3, is as follows: KAGVTQTPRYLIKTRGQQVTLSCSPISGHRSVSWYQQTPGQGLQFLFEYFSETQRNKGNFPGRFSGRQFSNSRSEMNVSTLELGDSALYLCASSRDWTGLTDTQYFGPGTRLTVL.

The genes are TRBV30 and TRBJ1-1; D uncertain. Germline-derived CDR1 and CDR2 are GTSNPN and SVGIG (reference sequence). This CDR3 has 15 residues. Between the trimmed V and J ends, which lost 0 bases and 8 bases, there was a span of 19 bases. The DNA of the CDR3 is TGTGCCTGGAGTGTACGGGTCGGGGTTTTTACCGAAGCTTTCTTT. Translating gives CAWSVRVGVFTEAFF.

The gene calls are TRBV5-1 and TRBJ1-2; TRBD1 is a possible D gene (6 bases). This CDR3 has 16 residues. Germline CDR1 is SGHRS and CDR2 is YFSETQ. Trimming cost V 1 base and J 2 bases, with 15 bases left between them. This CDR3 reads CASSLFGGPENYGYTF. CDR3 in DNA: TGCGCCAGCAGCTTGTTCGGGGGGCCTGAAAACTATGGCTACACCTTC.

This clone was counted once. J is TRBJ1-1 and V is TRBV7-3; D is uncertain. Per the germline V gene, CDR1 is SGHTA and CDR2 is FQGTGA. V lost 4 bases and J 7 bases, leaving 10 bases between the germline ends. This CDR3 spans 12 amino acids. CDR3 DNA sequence: TGTGCCAGCAGCTCTAACGGACTTGAAGCTTTCTTT. It codes for CASSSNGLEAFF.

The chain uses TRBV10-3 and TRBJ2-1; D possibly corresponds to TRBD1 (5 bases). Trimming pared 6 bases from V and 10 bases from J, leaving 10 bases between. CDR3 size: 11 residues. Germline loops: CDR1 ENHRY, CDR2 SYGVKD. The CDR3 bases are TGTGCCATCAGCAGCCGGACAGAGCAGTTCTTC. It specifies CAISSRTEQFF.

This rearrangement joins TRBV6-1 to TRBJ2-3, with D unclear. The germline V and J ends were trimmed by 1 base and 9 bases, with 11 bases remaining between them. The germline gives CDR1 MNHNS, CDR2 SASEGT. The CDR3 spans 13 residues. The CDR3 coding sequence is TGTGCCAGCAGTGAAGTGGGTGCGGTGACGCAGTATTTT. Protein sequence: CASSEVGAVTQYF.

This clone appeared a few times. The V gene is TRBV10-1, the J gene TRBJ2-1, with D possibly being TRBD2 (6 bases). Germline assignment: CDR1 WNHNN and CDR2 SYGVQD (reference sequence). V lost 6 bases to trimming and J lost 9 bases, with 18 bases between them. The CDR3 loop spans 14 amino acids. The CDR3 here is CASRTWRADREQFF. The CDR3, as DNA: TGCGCCAGCAGGACGTGGAGGGCCGATCGTGAGCAGTTCTTC.

As to this clone: At one end, the junction sequence differs from germline, possibly due to a read error. The V and J genes are TRBV7-8 and TRBJ2-7; D remains ambiguous. The CDR3 length is 12 residues. Germline assignment: CDR1 SGHVS and CDR2 FQNEAQ. CDR3 DNA sequence: TGTGCCAGCAGCTTCGACTCCGACGAGCAGTACTTC. Protein sequence: CASSFDSDEQYF.

The chain employs TRBV5-1 and TRBJ2-7; D might be TRBD2 (5 bases). CDR3 size: 14 residues. Trimming shortened V by 7 bases and J by 0 bases, and 14 bases separated the two germline ends. Germline lookup yields CDR1 SGHRS and CDR2 YFSETQ. In nucleotides, the CDR3 is TGCGCCAGCGGCCCGTACCGGGGCTCCTACGAGCAGTACTTC. It yields the protein CASGPYRGSYEQYF.